This TCR beta chain was recorded in a study of tumor-infiltrating lymphocytes in primary liver carcinoma (dated 2017 in TCRdb). About the study as a whole: The five patients, three men and two women aged 30 to 69 years, had hepatocellular carcinoma (four) or combined HCC and intrahepatic cholangiocarcinoma (one). TCRbeta repertoire sequencing, expression microarrays and whole-exome sequencing were combined in the study across five regions of each liver tumor, with adjacent normal tissue and blood also included. Repertoires from technical replicates were highly reproducible, with mean shared-clone rates approximately 0.92 and correlation coefficients above 0.95. Samples yielded roughly 3.65 to 7.13 million productive TCRbeta reads; read depth did not differ significantly between tissue types. The tumors of the five patients were staged as T1-T3 N0M0, with maximum diameters ranging from roughly 4.2 to 11 cm. Agilent mRNA microarray profiling was performed on the roughly 24 tumor region samples to relate TCRbeta repertoire diversity to the local molecular phenotype. A total of 35 or so specimens from 5 patients underwent TCRbeta repertoire sequencing, comprising about 25 tumor regions, 5 adjacent noncancerous liver tissues and 5 peripheral blood samples. Broader findings and caveats from the paper: Because only the TCR beta chain was sequenced and unpaired alpha chains were not captured, true repertoire diversity is likely underestimated. Pairs of tumor regions showed greater repertoire overlap (mean about 36%) than tumor-adjacent pairs (approximately 17%) or tumor-blood pairs (around 15%), which is consistent with antigen-driven expansion. Since the samples were bulk and unsorted, there was no way to compare CD4+ and CD8+ T cell repertoires. A significantly larger repertoire fraction was made up by the top 250 clones in tumors than in blood (p = 0.039). The study included only four to six patients, and the authors note findings should be validated in a larger study. Only about 7.5-25% of top clones were present in all five regions of a tumor, suggesting spatial heterogeneity of tumor-infiltrating T cells.

The germline V gene yields SGHRS for CDR1 and YFSETQ for CDR2. Germline trimming: 4 bases from V, 4 bases from J; junction bases outside gene matches: 8. The CDR3 runs 15 residues from the cysteine to the phenylalanine. Only the CDR3 part of the read is kept: 45 bases, read in frame from the first base. Without any cell sorting, total RNA and DNA were extracted together from around 18-30 mg of bulk tissue using the AllPrep DNA/RNA mini kit. Between late 2015 and March 2016, a handful of patients in China with histopathologically diagnosed primary liver carcinoma had their tumors surgically resected. Chronic HBV infection was present in the patients, and the patients were treatment-naive at sampling. Each tumor was sampled at five spatially separated regions: the superior, inferior, left-lateral and right-lateral poles and the tumor centre. Histological examination found more than 75% viable tumor cells in every tumor sample. Pieces of fresh tumor and adjacent tissue were cut in half, with one half kept in RNAlater at -80 degrees C and the other half sent for histology.

Starting from about 500 ng total RNA, TCRbeta-specific cDNA was produced by reverse transcription with a constant-region primer and ProtoScript II reverse transcriptase. Construction of the TCRbeta libraries relied on three nested rounds of multiplex PCR, following a slightly modified ARM-PCR procedure. The first two PCR rounds used multiplex TRBV1-TRBV30 forward primers with a Cbeta reverse primer, each for approximately 10 cycles. A final 25-cycle PCR with Deep VentR polymerase added sample barcodes and Illumina adapters. Amplicons of 200-500 bp were gel-purified with a QIAquick gel extraction kit before sequencing. An Illumina HiSeq 2500 was used to sequence the TCRbeta amplicons, generating 250-bp paired-end reads. Turning to the authors' computational methods: To recover full CDR3 sequences, reads were quality-trimmed using Trimmomatic v0.33 and paired reads were then merged using FLASH v1.2.11. MiGEC v1.2.1b assigned V, D and J germline segments to the rearranged TCRbeta sequences. Clonotype statistics and Shannon-Wiener diversity indices were calculated with VDJtools v1.0.0. Except for diversity analysis, only the 250 most abundant clonotypes of each sample were used in subsequent analyses to reduce sampling bias. TCRdb reprocessed the public reads (quality trimming at Q25 with fastp, clone calling with MiXCR) and kept in-frame beta chains. Each CDR3 protein gets just one entry, which takes the most common genes and DNA from the rows behind it. The authors' filters were not applied to this entry. The sample table holds about 110,000 distinct CDR3 sequences, of which roughly 69% were seen once. The ten largest clones represent 9.3% of the sample.

Turning to this clonotype: The antigen it binds to is not known. Base quality data are lacking; no much larger clone is found one base away.

Sequencing was performed on liver tumor tissue from sampling region 1. The cell subset or site label on this specimen signifies: tumor region T1, superior pole. This receptor was identified in an older woman with primary liver carcinoma and hepatitis B virus infection. The rearrangement combines TRBV5-1 with TRBJ1-2; 9 of the junction bases match TRBD1. The CDR3 region reads CASSQNRGQIYGYTF. The DNA sequence is given as TGCGCCAGCAGCCAAAACAGGGGGCAAATCTATGGCTACACCTTC.